This TCR beta chain was recovered during a study of T cells after yellow fever vaccination. TCRdb reprocessed the 5' RACE reads with MiXCR, giving one entry per CDR3 protein. Of around 320,000 distinct CDR3 sequences in the sample, about 10% were seen once. Trimming took 5 bases from V and 0 from J, leaving 12 bases between them. The CDR3 length is 15 residues. Germline lookup yields CDR1 SGHTA and CDR2 FQGNSA. This clonotype came up a few times. The antigen remains undetermined. General study findings and limits: The booster response re-showed most primary clones: more than 95% CD4, around 87% CD8. Relatively few clonotypes were ones that appeared in both CD4 and CD8 compartments. A weaker secondary response peaked on day 5, the primary on day 15. Sorted repertoires could include abundant contaminating clonotypes from bulk cells.

This receptor was obtained from a man between 18 and 29 years old who received the YFV17D yellow fever vaccine. The starting material was CD4+ T cells sorted from PBMCs, obtained 45 days after the yellow fever booster vaccination. The rearrangement uses TRBV7-2 and TRBJ2-3, with no clear D. As DNA, the CDR3 is TGTGCCAGCAGCCGAAGTTACTTAAGCACAGATACGCAGTATTTT. Translating gives CASSRSYLSTDTQYF.